These T cell receptor beta chains were read from a single sample in a study of metastatic and nonmetastatic thyroid tumors. TCRdb re-called the PCR reads via MiXCR. The sample lists around 21,000 clones; approximately 16% were seen once. Material for sequencing was blood. The receptors were gathered from a male donor with papillary thyroid cancer or a benign thyroid nodule (not recorded which). Some clones in this sample may be carry-over from other donors' samples. Each CDR3 is given with its conserved first and last residue. The order of the fields is V gene, J gene, D gene, clone size, CDR3 DNA, CDR3 protein. A D gene is named only where the DNA matches it firmly. Expanded clones get a size class; other rows say once, few or many, or leave the size out.

TRBV6-4	TRBJ1-6	TRBD1	medium-sized	TGTGCCAGCAGTGACTCTGCAGGGGGTCAATCACCCCTCCACTTT	CASSDSAGGQSPLHF
TRBV5-4	TRBJ2-7	NA	many	TGTGCCAGCAGCTTGGGAGGTTGGTTGGGGGTCTACGAGCAGTACTTC	CASSLGGWLGVYEQYF
TRBV10-1	TRBJ2-7	TRBD1	medium-sized	TGCGCCAGCAGTGACGGGGGACAGGGGGCTTGGGAGCAGTACTTC	CASSDGGQGAWEQYF
TRBV6-1	TRBJ1-5	NA	medium-sized	TGTGCCAGCAGTGGGGCCCAGGGGCATCAGCCCCAGCATTTT	CASSGAQGHQPQHF
TRBV4-1	TRBJ1-6	NA	NA	TGCGCCAGCAGCCAAGAACGACCCTATAATTCAACCCTGCACTTT	CASSQERPYNSTLHF
TRBV11-2	TRBJ2-5	NA	many	TGTGCCAGCAGCTCACAGGGTTTCCAAGAGACCCAGTACTTC	CASSSQGFQETQYF
TRBV9	TRBJ2-2	NA	NA	TGTGCCAGCAGCTTAGATCCTCTCATGGGCGGGGAGCTGTTTTTT	CASSLDPLMGGELFF
TRBV12-3/TRBV12-4	TRBJ1-1	NA	few	TGTGCCAGCAGTTATCTGAACACTGAAGCTTTCTTT	CASSYLNTEAFF
TRBV10-3	TRBJ2-2	NA	few	TGTTCCATCAGTGAGGGCGGCGGGGTGGCCGGGGAGCTTTTTTTT	CSISEGGGVAGELFF
TRBV11-1	TRBJ2-3	NA	many	TGTGCCAGCAGCTTAAGCCCGGGTCGCACAGATACGCAGTATTTT	CASSLSPGRTDTQYF
TRBV30	TRBJ1-1	NA	many	TGTGCCTGGAGTACCATTGACAGGCAGAACACTGAAGCTTTCTTT	CAWSTIDRQNTEAFF
TRBV3-1	TRBJ2-1	NA	many	TGTGCCAGCAGCCAAAGTGAGGGGAGTAATGAGCAGTTCTTC	CASSQSEGSNEQFF
TRBV7-3	TRBJ1-1	NA	many	TGTGCCAGCAGCTTAAGTGGGGGGGCGAACACTGAAGCTTTCTTT	CASSLSGGANTEAFF
TRBV30	TRBJ1-2	TRBD1	once	TGTGCCTGGAGTCCCGGGACAGGGCGCTATGGCTACACCTTC	CAWSPGTGRYGYTF
TRBV11-2	TRBJ1-4	TRBD1	many	TGTGCCAGCAGCTGGGGACAGGGGGCAGAAAAACTGTTTTTT	CASSWGQGAEKLFF
TRBV6-1	TRBJ2-1	TRBD2	many	TGTGCCAGCGATCTAGCGGGGGGGCCCAATGAGCAGTTCTTC	CASDLAGGPNEQFF
TRBV11-2	TRBJ2-7	TRBD2	many	TGTGCCAGCAGCAGAGAAGTAGCGGGCTACGAGCAGTACTTC	CASSREVAGYEQYF
TRBV5-1	TRBJ1-4	NA	NA	TGCGCCAGCAGCTTCTCAGGTCAAGATTATGAAAAACTGTTTTTT	CASSFSGQDYEKLFF
TRBV9	TRBJ1-5	TRBD1	many	TGTGCCAGCAGCGTAGATCACAGGGGAGACCAGCCCCAGCATTTT	CASSVDHRGDQPQHF
TRBV5-4	TRBJ1-1	NA	many	TGTGCCAGCAGCTTGGGCCCGGACAAGTACACTGAAGCTTTCTTT	CASSLGPDKYTEAFF
TRBV3-1	TRBJ2-3	NA	NA	TGTGCCAGCAGCCCCACTTCAACTAGCACAGATACGCAGTATTTT	CASSPTSTSTDTQYF
TRBV6-1	TRBJ1-3	NA	few	TGTGCCGGTAGTGAAGGGGTCGGTGGGATAAACACCATATATTTT	CAGSEGVGGINTIYF
TRBV6-5	TRBJ2-2	NA	NA	TGTGCCAGCAGTTACCGACAGGACGGGCCCGGGGAGCTGTTTTTT	CASSYRQDGPGELFF
TRBV3-1	TRBJ2-7	NA	many	TGTGCCAGCAGCCAAGGGGACGGCAACGAGCAGTACTTC	CASSQGDGNEQYF
TRBV6-6	TRBJ2-5	NA	few	TGTGCCAGCAGTTACCCGCTAGTACAGGGCCAAGAGACCCAGTATTTC	CASSYPLVQGQETQYF